These T cell receptor beta chains were read from a single sample in a study of molecular identifiers for immune sequencing clone quantification. Each CDR3 protein gets one entry after TCRdb re-called the PCR reads with MiXCR. This sample carries about 100,000 distinct CDR3 sequences, under 40% of them seen once, and the ten largest clones take 4% to 5%. The sample consisted of naive CD8+ T cells from blood, with Jurkat cell RNA spiked in. The source of these receptors is a human donor in good health. Some libraries in this study had Jurkat cell RNA spiked in. Each CDR3 is given with its conserved first and last residue. The D gene is left open where the match is weak. Size is omitted from some rows. Given values are once, few, many or a class for expanded clones.

d_gene,abundance,j_gene,v_gene,CDR3nt,CDR3aa
.,few,TRBJ2-2,TRBV5-1,TGCGCCAGCAAGGAGGGCGGCACCGGGGAGCTGTTTTTT,CASKEGGTGELFF
.,many,TRBJ2-3,TRBV6-2/TRBV6-3,TGTGCCAGCAGTTGGACATTATATTCCACAGATACGCAGTATTTT,CASSWTLYSTDTQYF
TRBD2,.,TRBJ2-3,TRBV7-2,TGTGCCAGCAGCTTACCCACTAGCGGTGACTTCACAGATACGCAGTATTTT,CASSLPTSGDFTDTQYF
.,.,TRBJ2-1,TRBV13,TGTGCCAGCAGCTTACGGGCGGAGAATGAGCAGTTCTTC,CASSLRAENEQFF
TRBD2,.,TRBJ2-3,TRBV15,TGTGCCACCAGCAGTACTACTAGCGGCTTGATAGATACGCAGTATTTT,CATSSTTSGLIDTQYF
TRBD1,many,TRBJ1-2,TRBV2,TGTGCCAGCAGTTCCGGACAGGGGGCCTATGGCTACACCTTC,CASSSGQGAYGYTF
.,.,TRBJ2-2,TRBV6-5,TGTGCCAGCAGTTACCCGAGGGGGGGGGAGAGCACCGGGGAGCTGTTTTTT,CASSYPRGGESTGELFF
.,.,TRBJ2-7,TRBV7-8,TGTGCCAGCAGCCCTCTAATTTACGAGCAGTACTTC,CASSPLIYEQYF
.,.,TRBJ2-2,TRBV4-1,TGCGCCAGCAGCCAAGGATCTGCGAACACCGGGGAGCTGTTTTTT,CASSQGSANTGELFF
TRBD2,.,TRBJ2-7,TRBV7-2,TGTGCCAGCAGCTTATTGACTAGCATTACCGAGCAGTACTTC,CASSLLTSITEQYF
.,.,TRBJ2-5,TRBV20-1,TGCAGTGCTAGTGAATCGGTGACCCAGTACTTC,CSASESVTQYF
TRBD2,.,TRBJ2-1,TRBV14,TGTGCCAGCAGCCAAGATCATCTGGCTAGCGGGAGCTCCTACAATGAGCAGTTCTTC,CASSQDHLASGSSYNEQFF
.,.,TRBJ1-1,TRBV24-1,TGTGCCACCAGTAATCGAGGGGGGACTGAAGCTTTCTTT,CATSNRGGTEAFF
.,few,TRBJ2-7,TRBV6-5,TGTGCCAGCAGTTACTCGGCCCCAGGTTACGGCTACGAGCAGTACTTC,CASSYSAPGYGYEQYF
.,.,TRBJ2-4,TRBV27,TGTGCCAGCAGTTTATCCGGAAACATTCAGTACTTC,CASSLSGNIQYF
TRBD1,many,TRBJ2-7,TRBV7-9,TGTGCCAGCAGCCGGACAGGGGTCCTTGCCTACGAGCAGTACTTC,CASSRTGVLAYEQYF
.,few,TRBJ2-1,TRBV27,TGTGCCAGCAGTTCCCCAGGTGCCTCCTACAATGAGCAGTTCTTC,CASSSPGASYNEQFF
.,few,TRBJ1-5,TRBV7-9,TGTGCCAGCAGCCCCTTTATGGGAGACTATAGCAATCAGCCCCAGCATTTT,CASSPFMGDYSNQPQHF
.,.,TRBJ2-2,TRBV6-2/TRBV6-3,TGTGCCAGCAGTCAAGGACAATTCGCCGGGGAGCTGTTTTTT,CASSQGQFAGELFF
TRBD1,many,TRBJ1-1,TRBV7-9,TGTGCCAGCATACGGGACAGTCTCGAAGCTTTCTTT,CASIRDSLEAFF
TRBD1,few,TRBJ1-2,TRBV11-2,TGTGCCAGCAGCTTAGATTTTGGGGACAGCGATGGCTACACCTTC,CASSLDFGDSDGYTF
.,.,TRBJ2-7,TRBV6-1,TGTGCCAGCAGTTCCCGGGCTTGGGAGCAGTACTTC,CASSSRAWEQYF
.,few,TRBJ1-1,TRBV7-9,TGTGCCAGCAGCTTACGCAGAAGGGCTATCACTGAAGCTTTCTTT,CASSLRRRAITEAFF
.,.,TRBJ2-1,TRBV24-1,TGTGCCACCTCCCGTGGGAGCTCCTACAATGAGCAGTTCTTC,CATSRGSSYNEQFF
.,many,TRBJ1-1,TRBV9,TGTGCCAGCAGCCCCCAGGGGCCGGCCCCTGAAGCTTTCTTT,CASSPQGPAPEAFF
TRBD2,few,TRBJ2-5,TRBV20-1,TGCAGTGCCCTCTTCCCTTTAGCGGGAGAGGAAGAGACCCAGTACTTC,CSALFPLAGEEETQYF
.,.,TRBJ2-1,TRBV19,TGTGCCAGTAGTCCCTGGGGGGCGGCGAGCTCCTACAATGAGCAGTTCTTC,CASSPWGAASSYNEQFF
.,.,TRBJ1-1,TRBV29-1,TGCAGCGATGAGGGCAACACTGAAGCTTTCTTT,CSDEGNTEAFF
.,.,TRBJ2-7,TRBV12-3/TRBV12-4,TGTGCCAGCAGTTTGTTGGGGGGATCGGCCCACGAGCAGTACTTC,CASSLLGGSAHEQYF
.,many,TRBJ1-5,TRBV7-9,TGTGCCAGCAGCTTAGACTCAAGCAATCAGCCCCAGCATTTT,CASSLDSSNQPQHF
.,many,TRBJ2-6,TRBV28,TGTGCCAGCAGTTTATCCGCCTGGGGGGCCAACGTCCTGACTTTC,CASSLSAWGANVLTF
.,.,TRBJ2-1,TRBV2,TGTGCCAGCAGCGACGGAATTATTACTTCGGAGCAGTTCTTC,CASSDGIITSEQFF
.,.,TRBJ2-3,TRBV5-6,TGTGCCAGCGGCCCGGCCGGGCGGGCAGATACGCAGTATTTT,CASGPAGRADTQYF
TRBD2,once,TRBJ2-5,TRBV9,TGTGCCAGCAGCGTAGGACAGCGGGAGGGCCCTGAGACCCAGCACTTC,CASSVGQREGPETQHF
.,many,TRBJ2-7,TRBV6-1,TGTGCCAGCAGTGCCCTCCTCGAGCAGTACTTC,CASSALLEQYF
TRBD2,many,TRBJ2-3,TRBV28,TGTGCCAGCAGTTTAGCCGGGAGGAGCACAGATACGCAGTATTTT,CASSLAGRSTDTQYF
.,.,TRBJ1-5,TRBV12-3/TRBV12-4,TGTGCCAGCAGGAGAACTCTGATCAATCAGCCCCAGCATTTT,CASRRTLINQPQHF
TRBD2,.,TRBJ2-1,TRBV7-9,TGTGCCAGCAGCTCACCCCGGGCTAGCGGGAATGGTTACAATGAGCAGTTCTTC,CASSSPRASGNGYNEQFF
.,few,TRBJ2-3,TRBV12-5,TGTGCTAGTGGTTTGGACAAATACACAGATACGCAGTATTTT,CASGLDKYTDTQYF
.,.,TRBJ1-1,TRBV16,TGTGCCAGCAGCCGTACCAAAGGGAGGGGCGAAGCTTTCTTT,CASSRTKGRGEAFF
.,many,TRBJ2-3,TRBV4-1,TGCGCCAGCAGCCAAACAACTAGCACAGATACGCAGTATTTT,CASSQTTSTDTQYF
.,.,TRBJ2-3,TRBV6-2/TRBV6-3,TGTGCCAGCACCGTATTCCCGGGCGCGTCTGAGTGGGATACGCAGTATTTT,CASTVFPGASEWDTQYF
.,few,TRBJ2-3,TRBV28,TGTGCCAGCAGTTTGAGTTCTTTTAGCACAGATACGCAGTATTTT,CASSLSSFSTDTQYF
.,few,TRBJ2-2,TRBV11-2,TGTGCCAGCAGCTTCCCCCACGGCCCCGGGGAGCTGTTTTTT,CASSFPHGPGELFF
.,few,TRBJ2-7,TRBV3-1,TGTGCCAGCAGCCAAGAAGGTAGTCAAGTCGAGCAGTACTTC,CASSQEGSQVEQYF
.,many,TRBJ2-7,TRBV28,TGTGCCAGCAACCGCCCGGCGGGGGAGCAGTACTTC,CASNRPAGEQYF
TRBD2,.,TRBJ2-5,TRBV6-5,TGTGCCAGCAGTTACTCTTCTAGCGGCCAAGAGACCCAGTACTTC,CASSYSSSGQETQYF
.,.,TRBJ2-1,TRBV7-2,TGTGCCAGCAGCTCCAGGACTCGAGGCGTAGCCTATTCCATTGAGCAGTTCTTC,CASSSRTRGVAYSIEQFF
.,few,TRBJ2-5,TRBV12-3/TRBV12-4,TGTGCCAGTGAGGGGGGGGAGCAAGAGACCCAGTACTTC,CASEGGEQETQYF
TRBD2,.,TRBJ2-7,TRBV28,TGTGCCAGCAGTCTAAGACTAGCGGGCTACGAGCAGTACTTC,CASSLRLAGYEQYF
TRBD2,.,TRBJ2-5,TRBV27,TGTGCCAGCAGTTTATCGAAACTAGCGGGGGGGGAGACCCAGTACTTC,CASSLSKLAGGETQYF
.,.,TRBJ2-3,TRBV20-1,TGCAGTGCTAGAGTAAGGACCACCACAGATACGCAGTATTTT,CSARVRTTTDTQYF
TRBD2,.,TRBJ2-7,TRBV29-1,TGCAGCGTTGCTAGCGGGAGGACCCACGAGCAGTACTTC,CSVASGRTHEQYF
TRBD2,many,TRBJ2-3,TRBV6-5,TGTGCCAGCAGTTACGGGGGGAGGGCCGTGGATACGCAGTATTTT,CASSYGGRAVDTQYF